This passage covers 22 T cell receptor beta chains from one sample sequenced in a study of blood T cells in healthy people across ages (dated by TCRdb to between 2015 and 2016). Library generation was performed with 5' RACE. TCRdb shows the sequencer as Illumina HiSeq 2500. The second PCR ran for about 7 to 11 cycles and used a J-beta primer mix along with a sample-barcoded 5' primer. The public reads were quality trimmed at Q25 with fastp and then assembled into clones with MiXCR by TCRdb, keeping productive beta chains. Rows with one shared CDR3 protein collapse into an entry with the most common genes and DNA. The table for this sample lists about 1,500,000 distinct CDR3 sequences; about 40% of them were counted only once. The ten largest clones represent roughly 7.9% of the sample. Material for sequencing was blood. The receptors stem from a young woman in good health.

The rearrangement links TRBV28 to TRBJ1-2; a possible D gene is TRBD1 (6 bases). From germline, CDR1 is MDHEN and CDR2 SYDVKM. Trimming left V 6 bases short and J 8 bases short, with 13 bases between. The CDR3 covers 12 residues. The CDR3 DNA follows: TGTGCCAGCAGACCCTCCAGGGGCGGCTACACCTTC. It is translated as CASRPSRGGYTF.

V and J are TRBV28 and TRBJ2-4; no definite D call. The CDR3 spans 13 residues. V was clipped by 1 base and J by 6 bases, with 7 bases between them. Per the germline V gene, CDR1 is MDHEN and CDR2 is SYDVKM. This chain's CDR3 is CASSLLYPNIQYF. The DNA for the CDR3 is TGTGCCAGCAGTTTATTGTACCCAAACATTCAGTACTTC.

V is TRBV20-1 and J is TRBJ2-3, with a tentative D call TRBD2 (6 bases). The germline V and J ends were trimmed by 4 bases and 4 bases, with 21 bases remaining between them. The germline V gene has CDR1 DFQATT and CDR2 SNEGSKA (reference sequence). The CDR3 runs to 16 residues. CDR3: CSAKNPGTPSPDTQYF. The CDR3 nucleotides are TGCAGTGCTAAAAACCCCGGGACTCCCTCCCCAGATACGCAGTATTTT.

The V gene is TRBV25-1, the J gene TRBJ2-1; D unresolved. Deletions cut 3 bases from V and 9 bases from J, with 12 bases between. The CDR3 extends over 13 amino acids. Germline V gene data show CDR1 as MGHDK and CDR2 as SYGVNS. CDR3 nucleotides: TGTGCCAGCAGTGAGCTATTAGACGGTGAGCAGTTCTTC. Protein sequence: CASSELLDGEQFF.

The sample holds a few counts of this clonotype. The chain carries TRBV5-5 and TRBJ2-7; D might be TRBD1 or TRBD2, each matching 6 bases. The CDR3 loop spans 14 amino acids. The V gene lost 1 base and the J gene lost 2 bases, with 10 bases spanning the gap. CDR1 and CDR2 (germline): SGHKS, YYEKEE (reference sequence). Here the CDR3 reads CASSLRRDTYEQYF. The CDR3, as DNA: TGTGCCAGCAGCTTGCGGCGGGACACCTACGAGCAGTACTTC.

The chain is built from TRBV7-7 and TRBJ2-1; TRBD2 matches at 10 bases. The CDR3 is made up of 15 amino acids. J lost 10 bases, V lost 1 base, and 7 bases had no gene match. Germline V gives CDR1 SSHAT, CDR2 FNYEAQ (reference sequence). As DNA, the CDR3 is TGTGCCAGCAGCTTAGAGGCTAGCGGGAGAGGCGAGCAGTTCTTC. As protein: CASSLEASGRGEQFF.

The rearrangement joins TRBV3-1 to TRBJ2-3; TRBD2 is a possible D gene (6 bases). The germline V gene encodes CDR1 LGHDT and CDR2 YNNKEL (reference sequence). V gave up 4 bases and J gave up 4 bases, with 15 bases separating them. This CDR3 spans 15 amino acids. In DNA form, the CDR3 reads TGTGCCAGCAGCCGCGGGACTCTTAATGCAGATACGCAGTATTTT. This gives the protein CASSRGTLNADTQYF.

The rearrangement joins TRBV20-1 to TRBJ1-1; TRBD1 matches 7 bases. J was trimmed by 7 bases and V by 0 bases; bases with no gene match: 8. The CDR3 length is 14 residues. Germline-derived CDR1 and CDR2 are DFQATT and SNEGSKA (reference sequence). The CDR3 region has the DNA TGCAGTGCTAGAGATCCCCGGCAGGGGGATGAAGCTTTCTTT. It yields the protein CSARDPRQGDEAFF.

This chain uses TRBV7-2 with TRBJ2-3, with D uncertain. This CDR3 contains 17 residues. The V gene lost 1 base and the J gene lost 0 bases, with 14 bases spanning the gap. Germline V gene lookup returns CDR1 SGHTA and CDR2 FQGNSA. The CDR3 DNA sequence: TGTGCCAGCAGCTTAGTGCGCGGAATTCCTAGCACAGATACGCAGTATTTT. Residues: CASSLVRGIPSTDTQYF.

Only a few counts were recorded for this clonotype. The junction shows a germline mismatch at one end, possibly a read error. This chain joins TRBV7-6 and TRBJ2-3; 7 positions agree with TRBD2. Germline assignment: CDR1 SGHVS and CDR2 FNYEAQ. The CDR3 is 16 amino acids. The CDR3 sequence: CASSLNPPTSKDTQYF. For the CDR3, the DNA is TGTGCCAGCAGCCTCAACCCCCCGACTAGCAAAGATACGCAGTATTTT.

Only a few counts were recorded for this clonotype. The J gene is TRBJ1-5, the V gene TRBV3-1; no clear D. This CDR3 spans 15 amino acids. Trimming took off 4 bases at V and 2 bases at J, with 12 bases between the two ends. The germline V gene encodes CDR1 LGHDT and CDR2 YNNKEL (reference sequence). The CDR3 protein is CASSRVHSGNQPQHF. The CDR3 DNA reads TGTGCCAGCAGCCGGGTCCACAGCGGCAATCAGCCCCAGCATTTT.

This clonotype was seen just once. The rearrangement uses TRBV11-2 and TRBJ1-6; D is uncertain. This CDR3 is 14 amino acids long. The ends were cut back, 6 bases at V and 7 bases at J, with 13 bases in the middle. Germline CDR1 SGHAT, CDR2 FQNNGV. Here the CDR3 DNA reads TGTGCCAGCAGTTTGAGTCATCTAAATTCACCCCTCCACTTT. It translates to CASSLSHLNSPLHF.

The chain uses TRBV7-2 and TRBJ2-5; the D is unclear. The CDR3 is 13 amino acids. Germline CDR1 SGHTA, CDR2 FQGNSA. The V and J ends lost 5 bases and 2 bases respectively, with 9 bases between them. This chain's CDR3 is CASSGMRQETQYF. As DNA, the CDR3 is TGTGCCAGCAGCGGGATGCGGCAAGAGACCCAGTACTTC.

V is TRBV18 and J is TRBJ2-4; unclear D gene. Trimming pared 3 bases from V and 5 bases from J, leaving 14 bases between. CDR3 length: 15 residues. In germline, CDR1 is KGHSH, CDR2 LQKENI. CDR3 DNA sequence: TGTGCCAGCTCACCTTCGTCAGCCGGCCAAAACATTCAGTACTTC. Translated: CASSPSSAGQNIQYF. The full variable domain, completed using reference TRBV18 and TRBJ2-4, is NAGVMQNPRHLVRRRGQEARLRCSPMKGHSHVYWYRQLPEEGLKFMVYLQKENIIDESGMPKERFSAEFPKEGPSILRIQQVVRGDSAAYFCASSPSSAGQNIQYFGAGTRLSVL.

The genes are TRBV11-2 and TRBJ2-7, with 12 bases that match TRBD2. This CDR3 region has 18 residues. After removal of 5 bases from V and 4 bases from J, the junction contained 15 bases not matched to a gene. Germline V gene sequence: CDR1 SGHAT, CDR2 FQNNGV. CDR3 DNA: TGTGCCAGCAGCCCAACGACTAGCGGGAGCATGTCTCGGTACGAGCAGTACTTC. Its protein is CASSPTTSGSMSRYEQYF.

Here the CDR3 reads CATSRDRDLAKNIQYF. The CDR3 nucleotides read TGTGCCACCAGCAGAGATAGGGATTTAGCCAAAAACATTCAGTACTTC. The rearrangement joins TRBV15 to TRBJ2-4; D ambiguous. The CDR3 totals 16 residues. Germline CDR1 is LNHNV and CDR2 is YYDKDF (reference sequence). Trimming took off 0 bases at V and 0 bases at J, with 9 bases between the two ends.

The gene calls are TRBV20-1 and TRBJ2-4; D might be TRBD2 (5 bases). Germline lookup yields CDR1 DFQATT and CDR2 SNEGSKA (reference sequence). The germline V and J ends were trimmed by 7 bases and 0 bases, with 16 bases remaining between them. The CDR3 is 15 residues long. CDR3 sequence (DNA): TGCAGTGTCAGCAAAGCGGAACTAGCCAAAAACATTCAGTACTTC. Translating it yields CSVSKAELAKNIQYF.

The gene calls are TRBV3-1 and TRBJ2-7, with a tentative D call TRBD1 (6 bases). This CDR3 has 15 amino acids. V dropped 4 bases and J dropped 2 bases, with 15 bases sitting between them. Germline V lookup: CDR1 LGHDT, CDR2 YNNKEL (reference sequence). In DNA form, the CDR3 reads TGTGCCAGCAGCCCGACCAGAACAGGGACCTACGAGCAGTACTTC. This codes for CASSPTRTGTYEQYF.

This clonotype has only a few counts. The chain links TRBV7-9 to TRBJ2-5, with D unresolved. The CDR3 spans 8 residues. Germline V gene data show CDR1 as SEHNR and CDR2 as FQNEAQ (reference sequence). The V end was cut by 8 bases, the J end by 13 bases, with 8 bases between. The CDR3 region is CASSLSYF. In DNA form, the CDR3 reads TGTGCCAGCTCTCTTTCGTACTTC.

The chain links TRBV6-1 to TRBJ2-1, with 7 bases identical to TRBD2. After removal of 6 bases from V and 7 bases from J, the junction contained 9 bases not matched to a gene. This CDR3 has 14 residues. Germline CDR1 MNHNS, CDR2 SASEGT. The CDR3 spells CASRPSGIGNEQFF. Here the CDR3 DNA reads TGTGCCAGCAGACCCAGCGGGATTGGTAATGAGCAGTTCTTC.

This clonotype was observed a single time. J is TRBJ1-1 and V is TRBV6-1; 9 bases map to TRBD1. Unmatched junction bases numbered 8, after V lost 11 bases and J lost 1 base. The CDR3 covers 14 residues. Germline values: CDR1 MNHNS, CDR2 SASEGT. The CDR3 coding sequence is TGTGCCTGCATTCCGACAGGGGGGAACACTGAAGCTTTCTTT. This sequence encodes CACIPTGGNTEAFF.

The CDR3 loop is CASSEYSEGLAGPREQFF. As DNA, the CDR3 is TGCGCCAGCAGTGAGTATTCGGAGGGACTAGCGGGTCCTAGGGAGCAGTTCTTC. The chain joins TRBV10-2 to TRBJ2-1; 12 positions match TRBD2. The V segment lost 1 base and the J segment 10 bases; nucleotides outside the gene matches: 14. Germline-derived CDR1 and CDR2 are WSHSY and SAAADI. The CDR3 has 18 amino acids.